The 22 T cell receptor beta chains below come from one sample, sequenced in a study of T cells in Graves' hyperthyroidism and ophthalmopathy. Amplified TCR beta CDR3 regions derived from RNA transcripts. HTBI primers were used for first-round RT-PCR of the TCR CDR3. TCRdb re-called the multiplex PCR reads with MiXCR, one entry per CDR3 protein. Of about 610,000 distinct CDR3 sequences in the sample, approximately 44% were seen once. Sample: peripheral blood or thyroid tissue (not recorded which). These receptors were obtained from a woman aged 18-30 years with Graves' hyperthyroidism.

This clonotype occurred many times. The J gene is TRBJ2-7, the V gene TRBV20-1; 7 bases are a match to TRBD1. This CDR3 contains 13 residues. Germline V CDR1 and CDR2: DFQATT, SNEGSKA (reference sequence). Germline trimming cut 7 bases from V and 4 bases from J; bases unmatched to any gene: 10. For the CDR3, the DNA is TGCAGTGTTCGGGACAGTAACTTATACGAGCAGTACTTC. This gives the protein CSVRDSNLYEQYF.

In its sample, this clonotype was seen a few times. The J gene is TRBJ2-3, the V gene TRBV11-3; TRBD2 aligns across 10 bases. Germline loops: CDR1 SGHNT, CDR2 YENEEA. Trimming cost V 2 bases and J 1 base; bases outside gene matches: 3. There are 16 residues in the CDR3. As DNA, the CDR3 is TGTGCCAGCAGCTTATTCGGGACTAGCGGCACAGATACGCAGTATTTT. Its protein is CASSLFGTSGTDTQYF.

This clonotype was picked up many times. J is TRBJ2-7 and V is TRBV5-1; D remains ambiguous. The CDR3 contains 13 residues. V lost 0 bases and J 6 bases, leaving 10 bases between the germline ends. Germline-derived CDR1 and CDR2 are SGHRS and YFSETQ. CDR3 in DNA: TGCGCCAGCAGCTTGGGGGCAGAGAGCGAGCAGTACTTC. Its translation is CASSLGAESEQYF.

This clonotype was detected ten times or more. The rearrangement joins TRBV15 to TRBJ2-2, with TRBD1 as a possible D gene (6 bases). The CDR3 loop spans 15 amino acids. V lost 1 base, J lost 6 bases, and 12 bases lay in between. Germline CDR1 LNHNV, CDR2 YYDKDF (reference sequence). CDR3 residues: CATSRAGTWAGELFF. The DNA of the CDR3 is TGTGCCACCAGCAGAGCCGGGACATGGGCCGGGGAGCTGTTTTTT.

This clonotype was found once. The chain uses TRBV7-8 and TRBJ1-5, with TRBD1 matching 7 bases. The CDR3 runs to 14 residues. Germline V gives CDR1 SGHVS, CDR2 FQNEAQ. The V and J ends lost 4 bases and 7 bases, in that order; junction bases with no gene match: 7. The CDR3 DNA reads TGTGCCAGCAGCTCTCATCGGACAGGCCAGCCCCAGCATTTT. This codes for CASSSHRTGQPQHF.

The chain combines TRBV10-3 with TRBJ2-7; TRBD1 or TRBD2 may be the D gene (5 bases each). The V gene lost 0 bases and the J gene lost 0 bases, with 9 bases spanning the gap. CDR1 ENHRY and CDR2 SYGVKD come from the germline V gene. This CDR3 has 15 residues. The CDR3 bases are TGTGCCATCAGTGAGTCAGGGACGAGCTCCTACGAGCAGTACTTC. As protein: CAISESGTSSYEQYF.

This clonotype was recorded only once. This sequence joins TRBV2 and TRBJ1-2, with D possibly matching TRBD1 (5 bases). This CDR3 is built from 13 residues. With 6 bases removed from V and 8 bases from J, the gap between germline ends came to 16 bases. Looked up from germline, CDR1 is SNHLY and CDR2 is FYNNEI. The CDR3 nucleotides are TGTGCCAGCAGCCCTAGCGGGACTAGCGGCTACACCTTC. Protein product: CASSPSGTSGYTF.

This clonotype was detected ten times or more. The CDR3 DNA sequence: TGCAGTGCTAGAGGGCAGGGGATAGCGTCTAATGAAAAACTGTTTTTT. Translating gives CSARGQGIASNEKLFF. This chain connects TRBV20-1 to TRBJ1-4; D might be TRBD1 (6 bases). This CDR3 has 16 residues. Germline CDR1 and CDR2: DFQATT and SNEGSKA (reference sequence). Trimming pared 1 base from V and 3 bases from J, leaving 15 bases between.

The CDR3 is CAISESETGVKREQYF. The CDR3 DNA is TGTGCCATCAGTGAGTCGGAGACAGGGGTCAAGAGGGAGCAGTACTTC. The V call is TRBV10-3, the J call TRBJ2-7; 8 positions agree with TRBD1. The germline gives CDR1 ENHRY, CDR2 SYGVKD. With V trimmed by 0 bases and J by 7 bases, 11 bases remained unmatched. CDR3 length: 16 amino acids.

This chain joins TRBV2 and TRBJ1-6, with TRBD1 identical over 8 bases. The J segment lost 9 bases and the V segment lost 5 bases, leaving 15 bases of the junction unmatched. The germline CDR1 and CDR2 sequences are SNHLY and FYNNEI. The CDR3 has 17 residues. CDR3 sequence reads: CASSKTGAGPSSSPLHF. Written as DNA, the CDR3 is TGTGCCAGCAGTAAGACAGGGGCAGGGCCGTCGAGTTCACCCCTCCACTTT.

This chain's CDR3 is CASSSGSYNSPLHF. The DNA for the CDR3 is TGTGCCAGCAGTTCAGGTTCCTATAATTCACCCCTCCACTTT. This chain joins TRBV12-3 or TRBV12-4 and TRBJ1-6, with D unresolved. V lost 4 bases and J lost 1, with 5 bases in between. The CDR3 length is 14 residues.

CDR3 in amino acids: CASSQGTEDYGYTF. Written as DNA, the CDR3 is TGTGCCAGCAGCCAAGGGACAGAAGACTATGGCTACACCTTC. J is TRBJ1-2 and V is TRBV3-1, with D possibly TRBD1 on 6 matching bases. The CDR3 totals 14 residues. The V end lost 1 base, the J end lost 3 bases, and 9 bases lay between the germline ends. The germline gives CDR1 LGHDT, CDR2 YNNKEL (reference sequence).

This clonotype was observed at least ten times. The CDR3 reads CASSLATQVGLSGYTF. The DNA of the CDR3 is TGTGCCAGCAGCTTAGCCACGCAGGTCGGGTTGTCTGGCTACACCTTC. V usage is TRBV7-6 and J usage is TRBJ1-2; no clear D. V lost 0 bases to trimming and J lost 7 bases, with 18 bases between them. The length of the CDR3 is 16 residues. Germline CDR1 and CDR2: SGHVS and FNYEAQ.

This sequence joins TRBV6-5 and TRBJ2-5; the D is unclear. Germline CDR1 and CDR2: MNHEY and SVGAGI. The CDR3 covers 14 residues. Deletions cut 2 bases from V and 0 bases from J, with 7 bases between. This CDR3 reads CASSYTRNQETQYF. The CDR3 nucleotides are TGTGCCAGCAGTTACACCCGGAACCAAGAGACCCAGTACTTC.

The rearrangement links TRBV7-2 to TRBJ1-5; no clear D. The ends were cut back, 9 bases at V and 11 bases at J, with 14 bases in the middle. Germline CDR1 SGHTA, CDR2 FQGNSA. This CDR3 has 11 residues. The DNA of the CDR3 is TGTGCCAGTAGGACCGGCGGGGCCCAGCATTTT. It is translated as CASRTGGAQHF.

As concerns this clonotype: A read error may produce the germline difference seen at one junction end. The rearrangement uses TRBV5-4 and TRBJ2-7, with 9 positions matching TRBD2. This CDR3 spans 15 amino acids. In germline, CDR1 is SGHNT, CDR2 YYREEE (reference sequence). The CDR3 reads CASSLGLAGNFEQNF. CDR3 nucleotide sequence: TGTGCCAGCAGCTTGGGTCTAGCGGGAAACTTCGAGCAGAACTTC.

This clonotype was counted many times. This chain joins TRBV13 and TRBJ1-2; D unclear. V was cut by 6 bases and J by 4 bases, with 12 bases left in between. The CDR3 runs 13 residues. Germline loops: CDR1 PRHDT, CDR2 FYEKMQ (reference sequence). The chain's CDR3 is CASSFIGPYGYTF. DNA of the CDR3: TGTGCCAGCAGTTTTATTGGTCCCTATGGCTACACCTTC.

This clonotype has a count of ten or more. The chain combines TRBV13 with TRBJ1-5; D is undetermined. V was clipped by 0 bases and J by 13 bases, with 7 bases between them. The germline V gene has CDR1 PRHDT and CDR2 FYEKMQ (reference sequence). The CDR3 covers 11 residues. The CDR3 region has the DNA TGTGCCAGCAGCTTAGGAGCGCCGCAGCATTTT. It encodes CASSLGAPQHF. Full variable domain (missing parts from reference TRBV13 and TRBJ1-5): AAGVIQSPRHLIKEKRETATLKCYPIPRHDTVYWYQQGPGQDPQFLISFYEKMQSDKGSIPDRFSAQQFSDYHSELNMSSLELGDSALYFCASSLGAPQHFGDGTRLSIL.

The chain combines TRBV2 with TRBJ2-6; 8 bases are shared with TRBD1. J was trimmed by 4 bases and V by 3 bases; bases with no gene match: 8. CDR3 size: 17 residues. The germline CDR1 and CDR2 sequences are SNHLY and FYNNEI. The CDR3 bases are TGTGCCAGCAGTGATCAGGGACAGGTGACCGGGGCCAACGTCCTGACTTTC. This encodes CASSDQGQVTGANVLTF.

The table lists this clonotype with many counts. This chain uses TRBV4-2 with TRBJ1-1, with D unclear. The ends were cut back, 1 base at V and 4 bases at J, with 13 bases in the middle. Germline loops: CDR1 LGHNA, CDR2 YNFKEQ. CDR3 length: 15 amino acids. The CDR3 DNA follows: TGTGCCAGCAGCCAAGGCTTAGGCAGGACCACTGAAGCTTTCTTT. It specifies CASSQGLGRTTEAFF.

This chain uses TRBV7-9 with TRBJ1-4, with D possibly TRBD1 on 5 matching bases. The CDR3 extends over 14 amino acids. V was shortened by 6 bases and J by 8 bases, with 16 bases between the two germline ends. CDR1 is SEHNR and CDR2 is FQNEAQ in the germline V gene (reference sequence). The CDR3 reads CASSPPWGEEKLFF. In DNA, the CDR3 is TGTGCCAGCAGTCCTCCTTGGGGGGAAGAAAAACTGTTTTTT.

The chain couples TRBV29-1 to TRBJ2-1; 13 positions agree with TRBD2. The CDR3 sequence is 15 residues long. CDR1 SQVTM and CDR2 ANQGSEA come from the germline V gene. The ends lost 6 bases at V and 1 base at J; junction bases unmatched: 3. CDR3 sequence reads: CSVTSGRQSYNEQFF. The CDR3 bases are TGCAGCGTGACTAGCGGGAGGCAATCCTACAATGAGCAGTTCTTC.